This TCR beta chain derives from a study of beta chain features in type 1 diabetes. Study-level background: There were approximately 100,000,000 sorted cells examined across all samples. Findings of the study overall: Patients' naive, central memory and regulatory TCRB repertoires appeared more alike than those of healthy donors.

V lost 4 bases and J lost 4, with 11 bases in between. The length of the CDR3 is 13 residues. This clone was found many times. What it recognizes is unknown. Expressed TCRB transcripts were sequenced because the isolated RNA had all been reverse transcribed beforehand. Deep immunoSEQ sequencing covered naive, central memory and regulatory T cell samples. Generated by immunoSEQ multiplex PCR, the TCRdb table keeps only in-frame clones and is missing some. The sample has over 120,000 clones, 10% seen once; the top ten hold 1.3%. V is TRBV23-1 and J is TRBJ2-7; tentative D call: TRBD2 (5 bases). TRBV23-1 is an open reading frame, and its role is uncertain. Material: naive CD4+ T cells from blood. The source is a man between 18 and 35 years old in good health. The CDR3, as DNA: TGCGCCAGCAGTCCGAGGGTGACGTACGAGCAGTACTTC. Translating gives CASSPRVTYEQYF.